These T cell receptor beta chains were read from a single sample in a study of T cells after yellow fever vaccination. TCRdb itself ran the 5' RACE reads through MiXCR, one entry per CDR3 protein. The table records 250,000 to 350,000 distinct CDR3 sequences, approximately 10% of them present only once. The specimen was CD4+ T cells sorted from PBMCs, collected 5 days after the yellow fever booster vaccination. Receptors were obtained from a man aged 18 to 29 who received the YFV17D yellow fever vaccine. CDR3s include the opening cysteine and the closing phenylalanine or tryptophan. D genes are given only for firm matches. Some rows mark clone size as missing; the rest say once, few, many or name a class of expanded clone.

V gene,D gene,J gene,clone size,CDR3 DNA,CDR3 protein
TRBV4-3,TRBD1,TRBJ2-3,NA,TGCGCCAGCAGCCCCCGGGACAGGGGGCAAGATACGCAGTATTTT,CASSPRDRGQDTQYF
TRBV11-2,NA,TRBJ2-5,few,TGTGCCAGCAGCTTCCGGGGGGCCGCTTATGAAGAGACCCAGTACTTC,CASSFRGAAYEETQYF
TRBV12-3/TRBV12-4,NA,TRBJ1-5,few,TGTGCCAGCAGTTTAGAGAAGGGGCGCGGCAATCAGCCCCAGCATTTT,CASSLEKGRGNQPQHF
TRBV10-2,NA,TRBJ1-5,NA,TGCGCCAGCAGTGACGTAGGGGGCAATCAGCCCCAGCATTTT,CASSDVGGNQPQHF
TRBV27,NA,TRBJ1-2,few,TGTGCCAGCAGTTCTTATAACTATGGCTACACCTTC,CASSSYNYGYTF
TRBV5-4,TRBD1,TRBJ2-7,NA,TGTGCCAGCACTAGGACAGGGAGCGACGAGCAGTACTTC,CASTRTGSDEQYF
TRBV18,NA,TRBJ1-5,few,TGTGCCAGCTCACCCACACGAAGTAATCAGCCCCAGCATTTT,CASSPTRSNQPQHF
TRBV4-3,NA,TRBJ2-2,NA,TGCGCCAGCAGCCAAGATTTTTGGGCGGGGCCAACGTTATATCGGGAGCTGTTTTTT,CASSQDFWAGPTLYRELFF
TRBV3-1,NA,TRBJ2-2,few,TGTGCCAGCAGCCAATTCTCGGGGCGCGGGACCGGGGAGCTGTTTTTT,CASSQFSGRGTGELFF
TRBV5-1,TRBD1,TRBJ2-7,few,TGCGCCAGCAGCTTCCGGGACAGTCTCTACGAGCAGTACTTC,CASSFRDSLYEQYF
TRBV4-1,NA,TRBJ2-3,few,TGCGCCAGCAGCCAAGACCGGCAGTATACGCAGTATTTT,CASSQDRQYTQYF
TRBV4-3,NA,TRBJ1-3,NA,TGCGCCAGCAGCCATCTAGACTCTGGAAACACCATATATTTT,CASSHLDSGNTIYF
TRBV3-1,NA,TRBJ1-6,few,TGTGCCAGCAGCCGTAGTGAAGCTAGTAATTCACCCCTCCACTTT,CASSRSEASNSPLHF
TRBV27,NA,TRBJ1-4,once,TGTGCCAGCAGTTTGTATACGGGGAGGACTAATGAAAAACTGTTTTTT,CASSLYTGRTNEKLFF
TRBV29-1,NA,TRBJ1-1,few,TGCAGCGTTCAGCGGCCGTATGAAGCTTTCTTT,CSVQRPYEAFF
TRBV11-2,NA,TRBJ1-5,NA,TGTGCCAGCAGCCACGGGTCCTTTCGAGCCCAGCATTTT,CASSHGSFRAQHF
TRBV5-1,TRBD1,TRBJ1-1,NA,TGCGCCAGCAGCACCGAGGACAGGAAAGCTTTCTTT,CASSTEDRKAFF
TRBV7-6,TRBD1,TRBJ2-2,few,TGTGCCAGCAGCAATAGACAGGGGACAGGAAACACCGGGGAGCTGTTTTTT,CASSNRQGTGNTGELFF
TRBV7-6,NA,TRBJ1-1,NA,TGTGCCAGCAGCGGCTGGATGGGGAACACTGAAGCTTTCTTT,CASSGWMGNTEAFF
TRBV7-9,TRBD1,TRBJ2-2,few,TGTGCCAGCGGTCCTCAGGGGGTGAACACCGGGGAGCTGTTTTTT,CASGPQGVNTGELFF
TRBV3-1,NA,TRBJ1-6,NA,TGTGCCAGCAGCCAAGCTGGCAGGGACAATTCACCCCTCCACTTT,CASSQAGRDNSPLHF
TRBV7-2,TRBD2,TRBJ2-7,many,TGTGCCAGCAGCTTACTTGGCGGGGGGGACCAGCAGTACTTC,CASSLLGGGDQQYF
TRBV12-3/TRBV12-4,NA,TRBJ1-6,NA,TGTGCCAGCAGTCCTCGACTTACCTCCTATAATTCACCCCTCCACTTT,CASSPRLTSYNSPLHF
TRBV4-1,NA,TRBJ1-5,NA,TGCGCCAGCAGCCGGTCTGGGGACACCGATCAGCCCCAGCATTTT,CASSRSGDTDQPQHF
TRBV6-2/TRBV6-3,NA,TRBJ2-3,few,TGTGCCAGCAGTTACTCGAGCACCCTACGGCACACAGATACGCAGTATTTT,CASSYSSTLRHTDTQYF
TRBV4-1,NA,TRBJ2-7,few,TGCGCCAGCAGCCAAGACGGCAGGGTGGACGAGCAGTACTTC,CASSQDGRVDEQYF
TRBV7-2,NA,TRBJ1-1,NA,TGTGCCAGCAGCCCCCCCCCAAGGACAGAAGCTTTCTTT,CASSPPPRTEAFF
TRBV5-1,NA,TRBJ2-2,many,TGCGCCAGCAGCTTGATTACAGGGCTCACCGGGGAGCTGTTTTTT,CASSLITGLTGELFF
TRBV30,NA,TRBJ1-6,few,TGTGCCTGCCGTGGCACAGGAAATTCACCCCTCCACTTT,CACRGTGNSPLHF
TRBV27,NA,TRBJ2-2,NA,TGTGCCAGCAGTACCCAAGGACAGCTGGTAGGGGAGCTGTTTTTT,CASSTQGQLVGELFF
TRBV11-2,NA,TRBJ1-5,NA,TGTGCCAGCAGCTCAGAGGACAGAAACAATCAGCCCCAGCATTTT,CASSSEDRNNQPQHF